The 5 T cell receptor beta chains given below trace back to one sample, sequenced in a study of Graves' ophthalmopathy and Graves' hyperthyroidism. The authors amplified TCR beta CDR3 regions from RNA transcripts. First-round RT-PCR used HTBI primers; second-round multiplex PCR followed. TCRdb redid the calling of the multiplex PCR reads with MiXCR, one entry per CDR3 protein. This sample has a few hundred thousand distinct CDR3 sequences, with 35% to 45% found just once. Sequenced input: peripheral blood or thyroid tissue (not recorded which). These receptors came from an adult man with Graves' hyperthyroidism.

The chain employs TRBV12-3 or TRBV12-4 and TRBJ1-2, with 7 nucleotides matching TRBD1. V was pared by 6 bases and J by 1 base, with 8 bases of the junction left unmatched. The CDR3 totals 15 residues. The CDR3 DNA reads as TGTGCCAGCAGCACACGGACAGGAAATAACTATGGCTACACCTTC. This codes for CASSTRTGNNYGYTF.

This clonotype came up many times. This chain joins TRBV6-5 and TRBJ1-1, with a tentative D call TRBD1 (5 bases). V was shortened by 6 bases and J by 4 bases, with 12 bases between the two germline ends. CDR1 is MNHEY and CDR2 is SVGAGI in the germline V gene. The CDR3 totals 13 residues. The CDR3 DNA follows: TGTGCCAGCAGGGGACCGCGGGGCACTGAAGCTTTCTTT. Protein sequence: CASRGPRGTEAFF.

Comment on this clonotype: A read error is possible here, since a much larger clone lies one base away. J is TRBJ2-5 and V is TRBV25-1; 7 nucleotides align to TRBD1. CDR3 length: 15 residues. Germline-derived CDR1 and CDR2 are MGHDK and SYGVNS. The junction had 10 bases not matched to a gene; V was cut back by 6 bases and J by 3 bases. CDR3 sequence: CASSVNTGEKETQYF. CDR3 nucleotide sequence: TGTGCCAGCAGCGTAAATACAGGGGAAAAAGAGACCCAGTACTTC. The full variable domain, rest sourced from reference TRBV25-1 and TRBJ2-5, is EADIYQTPRYLVIGTGKKITLECSQTMGHDKMYWYQQDPGMELHLIHYSYGVNSTEKGDLSSESTVSRIRTEHFPLTLESARPSHTSQYLCASSVNTGEKETQYFGPGTRLLVL.

This clonotype has ten or more counts. The chain couples TRBV28 to TRBJ2-7; D perhaps matches TRBD2 (7 bases). CDR1 MDHEN and CDR2 SYDVKM come from the germline V gene. CDR3 size: 11 residues. The V gene lost 3 bases and the J gene lost 9 bases, with 9 bases spanning the gap. CDR3 loop: CASSLGGRQYF. CDR3 DNA: TGTGCCAGCAGTTTGGGGGGGCGGCAGTACTTC.

The J gene is TRBJ2-2, the V gene TRBV4-2, with D possibly being TRBD2 (5 bases). The CDR3 is made up of 16 amino acids. Germline V gene sequence: CDR1 LGHNA, CDR2 YNFKEQ. Between the trimmed V and J ends, which lost 0 bases and 5 bases, there was a span of 13 bases. The CDR3 coding sequence is TGTGCCAGCAGCCAAGATCCCACTAGTCGGACCGGGGAGCTGTTTTTT. It translates to CASSQDPTSRTGELFF.